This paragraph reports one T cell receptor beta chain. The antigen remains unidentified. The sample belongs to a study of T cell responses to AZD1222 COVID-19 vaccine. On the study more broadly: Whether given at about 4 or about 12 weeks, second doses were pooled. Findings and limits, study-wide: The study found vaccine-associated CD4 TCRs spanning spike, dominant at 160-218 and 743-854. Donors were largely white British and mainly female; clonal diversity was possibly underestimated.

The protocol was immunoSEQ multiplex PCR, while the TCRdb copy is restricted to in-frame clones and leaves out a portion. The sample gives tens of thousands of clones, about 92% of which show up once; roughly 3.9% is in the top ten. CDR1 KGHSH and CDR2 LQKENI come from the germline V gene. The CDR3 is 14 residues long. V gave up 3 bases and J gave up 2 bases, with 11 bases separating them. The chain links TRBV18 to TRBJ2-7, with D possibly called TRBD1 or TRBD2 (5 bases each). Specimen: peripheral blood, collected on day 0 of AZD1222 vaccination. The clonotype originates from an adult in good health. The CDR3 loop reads CASSPGTVTYEQYF. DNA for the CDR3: TGTGCCAGCTCACCCGGGACGGTGACCTACGAGCAGTACTTC.